The next 21 T cell receptor beta chains were all read from a single sample in a study of T-cell reconstitution after alpha-beta-depleted transplantation in children (dated by TCRdb to 2015 to 2016). Library generation was performed with PCR. Reads for this sample came from an Illumina HiSeq 2500. TCR library preparation used molecular barcoding, with unique molecular identifiers applied to normalize quantification of the TCRbeta repertoire. The public sequencing data were trimmed at Q25 with fastp and processed into clonotypes with MiXCR by TCRdb, which kept only in-frame beta chains. Entries are consolidated by CDR3 protein sequence, retaining the most common genes and DNA. Across this sample there are roughly 500,000 distinct CDR3 sequences, with roughly an eighth seen only once. The ten largest clones take up roughly 5.4% of the sample. This specimen was PBMCs from the stem cell graft donor, taken from the stem cell graft. The source is a human donor who donated a stem cell graft to a child with combined immunodeficiency.

The chain links TRBV7-2 to TRBJ2-1, with unresolved D. The CDR3 consists of 13 residues. Trimming removed 1 base at V and 9 bases at J, with 10 bases between. Germline V lookup: CDR1 SGHTA, CDR2 FQGNSA. The CDR3 DNA reads TGTGCCAGCAGCTTAGAACCGTGGAGTGAGCAGTTCTTC. Translation: CASSLEPWSEQFF.

On this clonotype: A read error may account for a junction end that differs from germline. V usage is TRBV12-3 or TRBV12-4 and J usage is TRBJ2-7; no firm D call. The CDR3 loop spans 11 amino acids. The CDR3 nucleotides are TGTGCCAGCAGTTTCACCTACGAGGAGTACTTC. It codes for CASSFTYEEYF.

The chain carries TRBV27 and TRBJ2-7; D might be TRBD1 or TRBD2, each matching 5 bases. The CDR3 contains 14 residues. Germline-derived CDR1 and CDR2 are MNHEY and SMNVEV (reference sequence). V lost 2 bases to trimming and J lost 4 bases, with 12 bases between them. This CDR3 is CASSLVGVGYEQYF. The CDR3 DNA reads TGTGCCAGCAGTTTAGTGGGGGTCGGATACGAGCAGTACTTC.

This clonotype has a count of ten or more. The chain combines TRBV4-2 with TRBJ2-7; the D gene is possibly TRBD2 (6 bases). Trimming shortened V by 0 bases and J by 3 bases, and 21 bases separated the two germline ends. Looked up from germline, CDR1 is LGHNA and CDR2 is YNFKEQ. The CDR3 is 18 amino acids. The CDR3 here is CASSQDLTRLGLFYEQYF. DNA of the CDR3: TGTGCCAGCAGCCAAGATTTGACCCGGCTGGGACTCTTCTACGAGCAGTACTTC.

V gene TRBV3-1 combines with J gene TRBJ2-5; 7 bases are shared with TRBD2. V dropped 1 base and J dropped 6; count of bases not matched to a gene: 14. The CDR3 runs to 17 residues. Germline V lookup: CDR1 LGHDT, CDR2 YNNKEL (reference sequence). The chain's CDR3 is CASSQAPPVGLEKTQYF. CDR3 DNA sequence: TGTGCCAGCAGCCAAGCCCCTCCCGTTGGACTAGAGAAGACCCAGTACTTC.

This clonotype was seen more than once but under ten times. The V call is TRBV11-2, the J call TRBJ1-3, with TRBD1 as a possible D gene (6 bases). The CDR3 consists of 14 residues. V lost 6 bases to trimming and J lost 9 bases, with 18 bases between them. Per the germline V gene, CDR1 is SGHAT and CDR2 is FQNNGV. The DNA for the CDR3 is TGTGCCAGCAGTCTCCGGGACATCGGAGGCACCATATATTTT. It codes for CASSLRDIGGTIYF.

This clonotype was found a few times. The chain joins TRBV9 to TRBJ2-5; D unclear. The V gene lost 0 bases and the J gene lost 5 bases, with 8 bases spanning the gap. The length of the CDR3 is 13 residues. Germline V CDR1 and CDR2: SGDLS, YYNGEE. DNA of the CDR3: TGTGCCAGCAGCGTAGCCTCCGGGGAGACCCAGTACTTC. Its protein product is CASSVASGETQYF.

Ten or more counts support this clonotype. The rearrangement uses TRBV7-9 and TRBJ1-2; 7 bases line up with TRBD1. Germline V gene data show CDR1 as SEHNR and CDR2 as FQNEAQ (reference sequence). The CDR3 covers 15 residues. The J segment lost 2 bases and the V segment lost 6 bases, leaving 9 bases of the junction unmatched. The CDR3, as DNA: TGTGCCAGCAGATCCCCGGTGGGACAGAACTATGGCTACACCTTC. It encodes CASRSPVGQNYGYTF.

This clonotype was seen more than once but under ten times. The CDR3 protein is CASSPRQGFVAYEQYF. CDR3 nucleotides: TGTGCCAGCAGCCCTCGACAGGGGTTCGTCGCCTACGAGCAGTACTTC. The gene calls are TRBV5-6 and TRBJ2-7; 8 positions match TRBD1. The germline V gene has CDR1 SGHDT and CDR2 YYEEEE. With V trimmed by 4 bases and J by 2 bases, 11 bases remained unmatched. This CDR3 contains 16 residues.

In its sample, this clonotype was seen a few times. This chain links TRBV6-1 with TRBJ2-2; D remains unclear. This CDR3 is built from 14 residues. V shed 6 bases and J shed 2 bases, with 10 bases lying between them. Germline lookup yields CDR1 MNHNS and CDR2 SASEGT. CDR3 sequence reads: CASRPTSNTGELFF. The CDR3 DNA reads as TGTGCCAGCAGGCCGACTTCAAACACCGGGGAGCTGTTTTTT.

This clonotype was observed at least ten times. J is TRBJ2-1 and V is TRBV12-3 or TRBV12-4; TRBD2 agrees at 11 bases. The CDR3 has 16 residues. V dropped 7 bases and J dropped 7; count of bases not matched to a gene: 12. CDR3 protein: CASTPTSGSRLNEQFF. In DNA form, the CDR3 reads TGTGCCAGCACCCCTACTAGCGGGAGTAGGTTGAATGAGCAGTTCTTC.

The CDR3 region has the DNA TGTGCCTGGAGTTCAGGACTAGCGGGGGGATTCACCGGGGAGCTGTTTTTT. Translated: CAWSSGLAGGFTGELFF. The V and J genes are TRBV30 and TRBJ2-2, with TRBD2 matching over 14 bases. The ends lost 2 bases at V and 4 bases at J; junction bases unmatched: 6. The CDR3 consists of 17 residues. Looked up from germline, CDR1 is GTSNPN and CDR2 is SVGIG (reference sequence). Full variable domain (missing parts from reference TRBV30 and TRBJ2-2): SQTIHQWPATLVQPVGSPLSLECTVEGTSNPNLYWYRQAAGRGLQLLFYSVGIGQISSEVPQNLSASRPQDRQFILSSKKLLLSDSGFYLCAWSSGLAGGFTGELFFGEGSRLTVL.

This clonotype was found many times. The chain couples TRBV12-3 or TRBV12-4 to TRBJ2-3; D might be TRBD1 (5 bases). The CDR3 covers 11 residues. The V end lost 4 bases, the J end lost 11 bases, and 10 bases lay between the germline ends. CDR3 protein: CASSSSGMQYF. The CDR3, as DNA: TGTGCCAGCAGTTCTTCAGGGATGCAGTATTTT.

The chain joins TRBV12-3 or TRBV12-4 to TRBJ2-6, with 8 bases identical to TRBD2. The CDR3 totals 19 residues. The V segment lost 2 bases and the J segment 2 bases; nucleotides outside the gene matches: 11. The CDR3 DNA reads as TGTGCCAGCAGTTTATTAGGGTTGGTAGCGGGACCTGGGGCCAACGTCCTGACTTTC. It translates to CASSLLGLVAGPGANVLTF.

This clonotype came up a few times. This rearrangement joins TRBV25-1 to TRBJ2-5; D possibly corresponds to TRBD1 (6 bases). The CDR3 has 15 amino acids. V lost 6 bases to trimming and J lost 1 base, with 15 bases between them. Germline V gene lookup returns CDR1 MGHDK and CDR2 SYGVNS. The CDR3 sequence is CASRMTGFSQETQYF. The DNA for the CDR3 is TGTGCCAGCAGGATGACAGGCTTTTCCCAAGAGACCCAGTACTTC.

This chain links TRBV5-1 with TRBJ2-3; no firm D call. This CDR3 comprises 14 residues. Looked up from germline, CDR1 is SGHRS and CDR2 is YFSETQ. V was trimmed by 6 bases and J by 6 bases, leaving 17 bases between them. The CDR3 bases are TGCGCCAGCACCTCGTACCCTGCCGGGGATACGCAGTATTTT. Translating it yields CASTSYPAGDTQYF.

The chain combines TRBV7-2 with TRBJ1-2, with D possibly TRBD1 on 5 matching bases. V was cut by 3 bases and J by 12 bases, with 14 bases left in between. This CDR3 is built from 12 residues. Germline values: CDR1 SGHTA, CDR2 FQGNSA. CDR3 amino acids: CASSFSGGRNTF. The CDR3 region has the DNA TGTGCCAGCAGCTTCAGCGGGGGTCGAAACACCTTC. Combining the CDR3 with reference TRBV7-2 and TRBJ1-2 gives the whole variable domain GAGVSQSPSNKVTEKGKDVELRCDPISGHTALYWYRQSLGQGLEFLIYFQGNSAPDKSGLPSDRFSAERTGGSVSTLTIQRTQQEDSAVYLCASSFSGGRNTFGSGTRLTVV.

This clonotype occurred a few times. The genes are TRBV6-5 and TRBJ1-2; no firm D call. Germline-derived CDR1 and CDR2 are MNHEY and SVGAGI. Trimming left V 4 bases short and J 4 bases short, with 16 bases between. The CDR3 length is 15 residues. CDR3 DNA: TGTGCCAGCAGTTCCACATCCCAGACACTCTATGGCTACACCTTC. Its protein product is CASSSTSQTLYGYTF.

This clonotype has a handful of counts. The genes are TRBV6-2 or TRBV6-3 and TRBJ2-1; TRBD2 agrees at 7 bases. The CDR3 consists of 16 residues. CDR1 MNHEY and CDR2 SVGEGT come from the germline V gene. With V trimmed by 2 bases and J by 4 bases, 8 bases remained unmatched. This CDR3 is CASSYPQRGPYNEQFF. The CDR3 bases are TGTGCCAGCAGTTACCCTCAGCGGGGCCCGTACAATGAGCAGTTCTTC.

This clonotype came up a few times. The genes are TRBV20-1 and TRBJ2-7, with a tentative D call TRBD1 (5 bases). Germline-derived CDR1 and CDR2 are DFQATT and SNEGSKA (reference sequence). This CDR3 has 12 residues. V shed 3 bases and J shed 6 bases, with 12 bases lying between them. CDR3 amino acids: CSASLGATEQYF. The CDR3 bases are TGCAGTGCTAGTCTTGGGGCGACCGAGCAGTACTTC.

The V gene is TRBV5-1, the J gene TRBJ2-1; 8 bases map to TRBD2. The germline V gene encodes CDR1 SGHRS and CDR2 YFSETQ. J gave up 8 bases and V 0 bases, and 7 bases lay outside the gene matches. The CDR3 runs to 15 residues. The CDR3 DNA reads TGCGCCAGCAGCTTGGGTCCAGCGGGAGTATATGAGCAGTTCTTC. This codes for CASSLGPAGVYEQFF. Using reference TRBV5-1 and TRBJ2-1 for the parts outside the CDR3, the full variable domain is KAGVTQTPRYLIKTRGQQVTLSCSPISGHRSVSWYQQTPGQGLQFLFEYFSETQRNKGNFPGRFSGRQFSNSRSEMNVSTLELGDSALYLCASSLGPAGVYEQFFGPGTRLTVL.